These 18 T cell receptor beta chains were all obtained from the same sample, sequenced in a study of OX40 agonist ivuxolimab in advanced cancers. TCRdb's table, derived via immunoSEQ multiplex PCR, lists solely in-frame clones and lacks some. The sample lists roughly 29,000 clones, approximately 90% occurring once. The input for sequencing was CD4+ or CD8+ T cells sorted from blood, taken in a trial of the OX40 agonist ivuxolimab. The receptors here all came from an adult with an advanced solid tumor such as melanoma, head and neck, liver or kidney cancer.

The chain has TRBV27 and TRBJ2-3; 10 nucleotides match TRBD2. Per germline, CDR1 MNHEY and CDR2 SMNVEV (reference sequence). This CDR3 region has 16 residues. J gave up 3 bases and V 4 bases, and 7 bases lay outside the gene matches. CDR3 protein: CASSSYSGRTTDTQYF. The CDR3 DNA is TGTGCCAGCAGTTCATATAGCGGGAGGACTACAGATACGCAGTATTTT.

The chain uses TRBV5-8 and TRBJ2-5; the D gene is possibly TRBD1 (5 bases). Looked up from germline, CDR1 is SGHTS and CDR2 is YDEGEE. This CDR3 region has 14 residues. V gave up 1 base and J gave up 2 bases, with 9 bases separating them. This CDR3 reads CASSLRQHQETQYF. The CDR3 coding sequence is TGTGCCAGCAGCTTGAGACAGCATCAAGAGACCCAGTACTTC.

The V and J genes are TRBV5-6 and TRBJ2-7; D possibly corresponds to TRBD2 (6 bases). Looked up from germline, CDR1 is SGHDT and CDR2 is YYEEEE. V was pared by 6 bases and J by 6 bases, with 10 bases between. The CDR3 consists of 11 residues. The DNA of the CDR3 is TGTGCCAGCACTTTGGGAGGCGAGCAGTACTTC. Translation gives CASTLGGEQYF.

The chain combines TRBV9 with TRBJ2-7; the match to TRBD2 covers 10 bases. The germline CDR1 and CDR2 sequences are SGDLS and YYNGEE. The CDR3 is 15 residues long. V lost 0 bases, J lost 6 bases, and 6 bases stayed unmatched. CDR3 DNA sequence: TGTGCCAGCAGCGTAGGGGTAGCGGGAGGAAGCGAGCAGTACTTC. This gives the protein CASSVGVAGGSEQYF. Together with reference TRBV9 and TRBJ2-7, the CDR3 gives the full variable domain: DSGVTQTPKHLITATGQRVTLRCSPRSGDLSVYWYQQSLDQGLQFLIQYYNGEERAKGNILERFSAQQFPDLHSELNLSSLELGDSALYFCASSVGVAGGSEQYFGPGTRLTVT.

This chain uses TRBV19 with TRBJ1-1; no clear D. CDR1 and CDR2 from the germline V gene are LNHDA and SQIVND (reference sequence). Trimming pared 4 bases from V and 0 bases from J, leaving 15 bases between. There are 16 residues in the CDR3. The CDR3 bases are TGTGCCAGTAGTACCCCTCCAGCGACAATGAACACTGAAGCTTTCTTT. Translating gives CASSTPPATMNTEAFF.

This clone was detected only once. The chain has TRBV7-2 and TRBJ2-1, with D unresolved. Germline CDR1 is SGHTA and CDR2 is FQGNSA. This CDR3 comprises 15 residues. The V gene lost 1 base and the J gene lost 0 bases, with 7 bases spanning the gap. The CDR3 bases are TGTGCCAGCAGCTTAGAACCCAACTCCTACAATGAGCAGTTCTTC. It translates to CASSLEPNSYNEQFF.

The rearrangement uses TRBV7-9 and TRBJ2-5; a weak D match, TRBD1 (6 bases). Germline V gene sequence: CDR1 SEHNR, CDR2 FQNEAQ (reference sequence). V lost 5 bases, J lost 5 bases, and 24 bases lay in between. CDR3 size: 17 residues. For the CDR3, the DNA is TGTGCCAGCAGCCAATATCCGGGACAAAACTGGGCGGAGACCCAGTACTTC. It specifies CASSQYPGQNWAETQYF.

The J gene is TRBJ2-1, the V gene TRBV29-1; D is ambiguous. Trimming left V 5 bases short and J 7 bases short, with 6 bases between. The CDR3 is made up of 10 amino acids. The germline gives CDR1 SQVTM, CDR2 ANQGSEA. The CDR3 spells CSVSWNEQFF. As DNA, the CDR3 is TGCAGCGTTAGCTGGAATGAGCAGTTCTTC.

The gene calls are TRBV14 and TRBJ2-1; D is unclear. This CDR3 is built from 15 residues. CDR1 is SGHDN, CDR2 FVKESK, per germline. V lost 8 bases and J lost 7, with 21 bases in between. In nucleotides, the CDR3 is TGTGCCAGCTCAACCGCAGAGAGGTTACGGAATGAGCAGTTCTTC. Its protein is CASSTAERLRNEQFF.

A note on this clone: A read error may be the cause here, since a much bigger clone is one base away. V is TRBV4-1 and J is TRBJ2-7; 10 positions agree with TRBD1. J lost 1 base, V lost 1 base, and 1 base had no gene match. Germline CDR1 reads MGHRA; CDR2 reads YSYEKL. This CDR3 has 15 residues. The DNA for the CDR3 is TGCGCCAGCAGCCAAGGGACAGGGGGGTCCTACGAGCAGTACTTC. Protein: CASSQGTGGSYEQYF.

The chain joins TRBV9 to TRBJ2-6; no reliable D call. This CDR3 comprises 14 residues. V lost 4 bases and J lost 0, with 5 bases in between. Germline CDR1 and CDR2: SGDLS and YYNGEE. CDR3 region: CASSLSSGANVLTF. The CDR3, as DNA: TGTGCCAGCAGCTTGAGCTCTGGGGCCAACGTCCTGACTTTC. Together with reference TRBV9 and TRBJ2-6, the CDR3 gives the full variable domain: DSGVTQTPKHLITATGQRVTLRCSPRSGDLSVYWYQQSLDQGLQFLIQYYNGEERAKGNILERFSAQQFPDLHSELNLSSLELGDSALYFCASSLSSGANVLTFGAGSRLTVL.

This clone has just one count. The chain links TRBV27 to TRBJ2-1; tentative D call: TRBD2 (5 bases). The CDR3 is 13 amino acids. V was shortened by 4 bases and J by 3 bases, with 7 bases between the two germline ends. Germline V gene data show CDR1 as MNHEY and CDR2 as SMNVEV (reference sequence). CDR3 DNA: TGTGCCAGCAGTTACACTAGCTACAATGAGCAGTTCTTC. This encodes CASSYTSYNEQFF.

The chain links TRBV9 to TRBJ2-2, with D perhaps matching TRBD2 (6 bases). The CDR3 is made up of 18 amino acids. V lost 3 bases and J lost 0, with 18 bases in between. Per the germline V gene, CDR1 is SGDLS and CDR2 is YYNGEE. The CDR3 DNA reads TGTGCCAGCAGCGGGGCAACGGGACTCCTCGCGAACACCGGGGAGCTGTTTTTT. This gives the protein CASSGATGLLANTGELFF.

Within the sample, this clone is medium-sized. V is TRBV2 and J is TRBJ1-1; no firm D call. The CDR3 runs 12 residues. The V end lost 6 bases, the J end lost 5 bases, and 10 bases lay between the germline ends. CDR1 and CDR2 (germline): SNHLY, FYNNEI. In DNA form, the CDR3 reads TGTGCCAGCAGAATTTCACTGACTGAAGCTTTCTTT. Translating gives CASRISLTEAFF. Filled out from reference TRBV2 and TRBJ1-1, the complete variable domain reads EPEVTQTPSHQVTQMGQEVILRCVPISNHLYFYWYRQILGQKVEFLVSFYNNEISEKSEIFDDQFSVERPDGSNFTLKIRSTKLEDSAMYFCASRISLTEAFFGQGTRLTVV.

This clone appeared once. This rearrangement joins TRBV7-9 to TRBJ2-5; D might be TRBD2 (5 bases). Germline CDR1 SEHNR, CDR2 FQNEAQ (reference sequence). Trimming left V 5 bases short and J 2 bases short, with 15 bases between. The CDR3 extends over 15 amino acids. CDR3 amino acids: CASSPPRGVQETQYF. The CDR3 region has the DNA TGTGCCAGCAGCCCCCCCCGGGGAGTACAAGAGACCCAGTACTTC.

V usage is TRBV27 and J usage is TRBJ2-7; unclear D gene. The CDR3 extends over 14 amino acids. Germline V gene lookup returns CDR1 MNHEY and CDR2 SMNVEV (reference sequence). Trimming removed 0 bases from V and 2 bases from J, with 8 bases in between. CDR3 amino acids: CASSLSGSAYEQYF. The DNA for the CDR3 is TGTGCCAGCAGTTTATCAGGGTCGGCCTACGAGCAGTACTTC.

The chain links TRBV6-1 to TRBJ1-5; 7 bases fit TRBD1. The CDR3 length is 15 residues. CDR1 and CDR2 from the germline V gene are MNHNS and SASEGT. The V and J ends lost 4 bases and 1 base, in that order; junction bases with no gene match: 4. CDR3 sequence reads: CASSARQGSNQPQHF. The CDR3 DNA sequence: TGTGCCAGCAGTGCCAGACAGGGAAGCAATCAGCCCCAGCATTTT.

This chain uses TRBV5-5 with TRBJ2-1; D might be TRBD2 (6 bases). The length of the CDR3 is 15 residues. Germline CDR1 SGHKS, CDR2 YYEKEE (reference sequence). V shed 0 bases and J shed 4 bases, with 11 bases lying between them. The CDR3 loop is CASSLAREPYNEQFF. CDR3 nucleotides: TGTGCCAGCAGCTTGGCCCGGGAGCCTTACAATGAGCAGTTCTTC.